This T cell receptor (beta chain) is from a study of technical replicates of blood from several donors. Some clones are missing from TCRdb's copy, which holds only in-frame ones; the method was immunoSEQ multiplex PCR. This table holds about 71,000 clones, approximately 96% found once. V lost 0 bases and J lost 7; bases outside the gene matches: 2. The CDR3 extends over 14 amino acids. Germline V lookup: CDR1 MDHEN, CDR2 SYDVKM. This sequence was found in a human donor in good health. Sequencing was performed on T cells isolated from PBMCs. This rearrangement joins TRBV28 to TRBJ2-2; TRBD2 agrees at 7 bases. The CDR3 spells CASSLWGGVGELFF. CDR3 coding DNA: TGTGCCAGCAGTTTATGGGGAGGGGTCGGGGAGCTGTTTTTT.